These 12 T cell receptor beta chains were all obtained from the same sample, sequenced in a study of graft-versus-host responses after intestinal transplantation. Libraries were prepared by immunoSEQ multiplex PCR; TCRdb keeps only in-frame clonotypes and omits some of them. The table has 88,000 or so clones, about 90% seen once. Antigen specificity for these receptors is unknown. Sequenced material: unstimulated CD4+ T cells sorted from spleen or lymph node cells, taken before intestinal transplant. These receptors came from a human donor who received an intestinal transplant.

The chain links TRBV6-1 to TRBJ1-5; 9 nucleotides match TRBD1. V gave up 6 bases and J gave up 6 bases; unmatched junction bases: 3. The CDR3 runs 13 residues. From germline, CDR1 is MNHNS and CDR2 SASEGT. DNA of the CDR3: TGTGCCAGCAGCGGACAGGGGACTCAGCCCCAGCATTTT. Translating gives CASSGQGTQPQHF.

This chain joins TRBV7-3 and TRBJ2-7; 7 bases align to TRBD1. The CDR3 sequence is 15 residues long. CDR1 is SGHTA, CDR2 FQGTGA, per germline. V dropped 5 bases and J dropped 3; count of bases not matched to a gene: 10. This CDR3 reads CASSLPRGQNYEQYF. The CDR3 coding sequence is TGTGCCAGCAGCCTACCGAGGGGACAGAACTACGAGCAGTACTTC.

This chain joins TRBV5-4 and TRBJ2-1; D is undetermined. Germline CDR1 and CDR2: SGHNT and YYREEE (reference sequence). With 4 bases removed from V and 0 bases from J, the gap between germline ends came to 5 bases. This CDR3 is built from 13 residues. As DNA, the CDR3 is TGTGCCAGCAGCGCTAGCTCCTACAATGAGCAGTTCTTC. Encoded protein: CASSASSYNEQFF.

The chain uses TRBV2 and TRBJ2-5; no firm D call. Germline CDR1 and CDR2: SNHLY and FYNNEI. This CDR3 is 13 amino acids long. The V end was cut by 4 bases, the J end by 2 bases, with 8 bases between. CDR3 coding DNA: TGTGCCAGCAGTGTATACGGGCAAGAGACCCAGTACTTC. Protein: CASSVYGQETQYF. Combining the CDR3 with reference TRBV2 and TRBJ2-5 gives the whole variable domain EPEVTQTPSHQVTQMGQEVILRCVPISNHLYFYWYRQILGQKVEFLVSFYNNEISEKSEIFDDQFSVERPDGSNFTLKIRSTKLEDSAMYFCASSVYGQETQYFGPGTRLLVL.

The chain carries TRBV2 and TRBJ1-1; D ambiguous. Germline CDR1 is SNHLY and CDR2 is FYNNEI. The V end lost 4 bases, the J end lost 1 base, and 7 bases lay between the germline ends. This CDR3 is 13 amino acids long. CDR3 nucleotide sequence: TGTGCCAGCAGTGGCGGCAGGAACACTGAAGCTTTCTTT. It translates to CASSGGRNTEAFF.

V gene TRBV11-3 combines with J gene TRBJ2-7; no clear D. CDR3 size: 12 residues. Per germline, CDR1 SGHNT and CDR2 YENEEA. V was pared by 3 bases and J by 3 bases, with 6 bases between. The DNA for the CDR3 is TGTGCCAGCAGCTTTTTCGGCTACGAGCAGTACTTC. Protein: CASSFFGYEQYF.

CDR3 sequence: CASVAGPRENAEAFF. The CDR3 region has the DNA TGTGCCAGCGTCGCCGGACCCCGGGAAAACGCTGAAGCTTTCTTT. The chain recombines TRBV21-1 with TRBJ1-1. TRBV21-1 is annotated as a pseudogene. The CDR3 sequence is 15 residues long.

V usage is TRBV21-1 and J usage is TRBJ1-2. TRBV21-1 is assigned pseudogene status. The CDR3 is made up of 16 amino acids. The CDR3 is CASSGTTPGTNYGYTF. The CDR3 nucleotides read TGTGCCAGCAGCGGGACTACTCCGGGAACTAACTATGGCTACACCTTC.

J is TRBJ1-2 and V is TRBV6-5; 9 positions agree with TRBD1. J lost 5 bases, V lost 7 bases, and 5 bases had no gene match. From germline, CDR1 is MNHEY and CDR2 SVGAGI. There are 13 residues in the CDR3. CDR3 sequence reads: CASTGQGPYGYTF. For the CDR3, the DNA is TGTGCCAGCACCGGACAGGGGCCTTATGGCTACACCTTC.

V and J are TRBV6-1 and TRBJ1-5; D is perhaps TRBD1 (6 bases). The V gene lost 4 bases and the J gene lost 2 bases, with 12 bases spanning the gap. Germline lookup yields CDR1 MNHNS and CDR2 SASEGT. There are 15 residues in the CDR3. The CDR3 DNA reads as TGTGCCAGCAGTGGGCGGGGGGGCCGCAATCAGCCCCAGCATTTT. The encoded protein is CASSGRGGRNQPQHF.

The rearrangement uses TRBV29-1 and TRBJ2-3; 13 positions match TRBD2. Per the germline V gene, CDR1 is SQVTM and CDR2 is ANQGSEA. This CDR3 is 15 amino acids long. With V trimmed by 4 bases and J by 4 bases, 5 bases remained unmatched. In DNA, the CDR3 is TGCAGCGTTGGAGGGACTAGCGGGGCCCCAGATACGCAGTATTTT. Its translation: CSVGGTSGAPDTQYF.

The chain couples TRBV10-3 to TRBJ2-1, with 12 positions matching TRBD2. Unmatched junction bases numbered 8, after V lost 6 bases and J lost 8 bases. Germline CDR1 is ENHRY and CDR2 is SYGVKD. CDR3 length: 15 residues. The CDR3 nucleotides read TGTGCCATCAGGGATTATACTAGCGGGGGGTATGAGCAGTTCTTC. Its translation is CAIRDYTSGGYEQFF.